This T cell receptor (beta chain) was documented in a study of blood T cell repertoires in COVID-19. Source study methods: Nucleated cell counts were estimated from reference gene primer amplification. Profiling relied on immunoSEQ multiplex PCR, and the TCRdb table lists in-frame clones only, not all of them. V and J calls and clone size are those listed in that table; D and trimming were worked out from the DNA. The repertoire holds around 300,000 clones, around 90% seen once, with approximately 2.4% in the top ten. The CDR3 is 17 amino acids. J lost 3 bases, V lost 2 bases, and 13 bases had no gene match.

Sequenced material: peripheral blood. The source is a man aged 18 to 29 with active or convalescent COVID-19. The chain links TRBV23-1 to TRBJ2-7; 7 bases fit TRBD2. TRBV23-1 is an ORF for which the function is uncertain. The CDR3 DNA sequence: TGCGCCAGCAGTCAAACCCTGACCGGGACTACCTACTACGAGCAGTACTTC. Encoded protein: CASSQTLTGTTYYEQYF.